This T cell receptor (beta chain) was sequenced in a study of blood T cell repertoires in COVID-19. Study information: Acute-phase and convalescent COVID-19 samples originated in the United States, Italy and Spain. The analysed material was cDNA or gDNA that came from T cells, B-cell-depleted T cells, or PBMCs.

The CDR3 has 17 amino acids. The germline V gene encodes CDR1 SGHKS and CDR2 YYEKEE (reference sequence). Trimming shortened V by 0 bases and J by 6 bases, and 21 bases separated the two germline ends. In the authors' methods: Reference gene primer amplification gave estimated nucleated cell counts. The table came from immunoSEQ multiplex PCR; TCRdb's copy has only in-frame clones and leaves some out. The V and J calls and clone size were taken over from that table, and D and trimming were inferred from the DNA. The data show roughly 87,000 clones, around 84% seen once. The clonotype comes from a woman aged 60-70 years with acute or convalescent COVID-19. This chain links TRBV5-5 with TRBJ1-2; TRBD1 might be the D (6 bases). Sequenced material: peripheral blood. Here the CDR3 DNA reads TGTGCCAGCAGCTTGGATTCCAGGGGCGGACACAGAAATGGCTACACCTTC. Translation gives CASSLDSRGGHRNGYTF.